A single sample is the source of the 22 T cell receptor beta chains below, sequenced in a study of response to subunit inactivated influenza vaccine. TCRdb called the RT-PCR reads again in MiXCR, with one record for every CDR3 protein. The sample consists of about 480,000 distinct CDR3 sequences, 10% to 11% of them appearing once. The specimen was PBMCs from blood, collected 40 to 50 days after vaccination. These receptors originate from a man in his fifties who received an inactivated influenza vaccine.

This sequence joins TRBV27 and TRBJ2-7, with D maybe TRBD2 (6 bases). Trimming stripped 6 bases from V and 7 bases from J, with 10 bases between. The CDR3 contains 11 residues. Germline-derived CDR1 and CDR2 are MNHEY and SMNVEV (reference sequence). The CDR3 nucleotides are TGTGCCAGCAGATGGGGGGATGAGCAGTACTTC. Its translation: CASRWGDEQYF.

This clonotype was counted ten times or more. V usage is TRBV20-1 and J usage is TRBJ2-5; 11 nucleotides match TRBD2. Per the germline V gene, CDR1 is DFQATT and CDR2 is SNEGSKA (reference sequence). J gave up 3 bases and V 5 bases, and 8 bases lay outside the gene matches. This CDR3 contains 15 residues. The CDR3 is CSALGTSGFKETQYF. DNA of the CDR3: TGCAGTGCTCTCGGGACTAGCGGATTTAAAGAGACCCAGTACTTC.

In this sample, this clonotype turned up a few times. This chain joins TRBV20-1 and TRBJ2-7; 7 nucleotides align to TRBD1. J gave up 6 bases and V 0 bases, and 2 bases lay outside the gene matches. Per the germline V gene, CDR1 is DFQATT and CDR2 is SNEGSKA (reference sequence). The CDR3 runs 12 residues. The CDR3 bases are TGCAGTGCTAGAGAACAGGGGATCGAGCAGTACTTC. Its protein is CSAREQGIEQYF.

This chain uses TRBV7-9 with TRBJ2-7, with D tentatively TRBD1 or TRBD2 (5 bases each). V lost 4 bases to trimming and J lost 6 bases, with 7 bases between them. The germline CDR1 and CDR2 sequences are SEHNR and FQNEAQ (reference sequence). The CDR3 has 11 residues. The CDR3 DNA reads as TGTGCCAGCAGCTGGGGGTCCGAGCAGTACTTC. Protein sequence: CASSWGSEQYF.

The chain links TRBV7-2 to TRBJ1-5, with D possibly being TRBD1 (5 bases). There are 15 residues in the CDR3. The V end was cut by 6 bases, the J end by 2 bases, with 14 bases between. Germline CDR1 and CDR2: SGHTA and FQGNSA. The CDR3 bases are TGTGCCAGCAGTCCCTCCCCGGGGGGCAATCAGCCCCAGCATTTT. Translated, it gives CASSPSPGGNQPQHF.

This clonotype was observed a handful of times. V and J are TRBV5-6 and TRBJ2-1; D remains ambiguous. The germline V gene has CDR1 SGHDT and CDR2 YYEEEE. V shed 5 bases and J shed 2 bases, with 11 bases lying between them. The CDR3 is made up of 14 amino acids. This chain's CDR3 is CASSFNPAYNEQFF. For the CDR3, the DNA is TGTGCCAGCAGTTTCAACCCGGCCTACAATGAGCAGTTCTTC.

As for this clonotype: One end of the junction does not line up with germline, which may come from a read error. The chain is built from TRBV20-1 and TRBJ2-2, with 8 positions matching TRBD2. The CDR3 sequence is 20 residues long. CDR1 is DFQATT and CDR2 is SNEGSKA in the germline V gene (reference sequence). CDR3: CSARDDAGGVGGLNIGELSF. The CDR3 DNA reads as TGCAGTGCTAGAGATGATGCGGGAGGAGTGGGGGGCCTTAACATCGGGGAGCTGTCTTTT.

The V and J genes are TRBV12-3 or TRBV12-4 and TRBJ2-2, with D perhaps TRBD1 or TRBD2 (5 bases each). V was trimmed by 7 bases and J by 2 bases, leaving 23 bases between them. The CDR3 contains 18 residues. CDR3 DNA: TGTGCCAGCACCAACCTAGCAGGGTGGACCATAAACACCGGGGAGCTGTTTTTT. It yields the protein CASTNLAGWTINTGELFF.

This clonotype has more than one count but fewer than ten. This chain connects TRBV12-5 to TRBJ2-1; D gene unclear. V dropped 0 bases and J dropped 7 bases, with 4 bases sitting between them. Germline CDR1 is LGHNT and CDR2 is FRNRAP. This CDR3 is 12 amino acids long. The CDR3 region is CASGLVGNEQFF. In nucleotides, the CDR3 is TGTGCTAGTGGTTTGGTCGGAAATGAGCAGTTCTTC.

This clonotype has more than one count but fewer than ten. The chain links TRBV11-2 to TRBJ2-3; TRBD2 agrees at 7 bases. Trimming removed 4 bases from V and 5 bases from J; junction bases left unmatched: 6. Germline V CDR1 and CDR2: SGHAT, FQNNGV. This CDR3 is built from 14 residues. CDR3 in DNA: TGTGCCAGCAGCTACGCTGGGGGGGTAGATACGCAGTATTTT. Translated: CASSYAGGVDTQYF.

J is TRBJ2-1 and V is TRBV9; 11 bases are a match to TRBD2. The V segment lost 1 base and the J segment 2 bases; nucleotides outside the gene matches: 5. Germline CDR1 and CDR2: SGDLS and YYNGEE. There are 17 residues in the CDR3. CDR3 residues: CASSVLAGGLTYNEQFF. CDR3 nucleotide sequence: TGTGCCAGCAGCGTACTAGCGGGGGGCCTAACCTACAATGAGCAGTTCTTC.

The V call is TRBV5-6, the J call TRBJ1-3; a possible D gene is TRBD1 (5 bases). The CDR3 is 13 amino acids. CDR1 is SGHDT and CDR2 is YYEEEE in the germline V gene. The V end was cut by 9 bases, the J end by 12 bases, with 22 bases between. The CDR3 nucleotides read TGTGCCAACGACGAGGGACCCCGGGGGATCATATATTTT. Translation gives CANDEGPRGIIYF. Supplemented by reference TRBV5-6 and TRBJ1-3, the full variable domain reads DAGVTQSPTHLIKTRGQQVTLRCSPKSGHDTVSWYQQALGQGPQFIFQYYEEEERQRGNFPDRFSGHQFPNYSSELNVNALLLGDSALYLCANDEGPRGIIYFGEGSWLTVV.

V gene TRBV4-2 combines with J gene TRBJ2-7; no clear D. The germline V gene encodes CDR1 LGHNA and CDR2 YNFKEQ. There are 13 residues in the CDR3. V was shortened by 0 bases and J by 6 bases, with 9 bases between the two germline ends. This chain's CDR3 is CASSQDTKGEQYF. CDR3 in DNA: TGTGCCAGCAGCCAAGATACAAAGGGCGAGCAGTACTTC.

The chain is built from TRBV7-2 and TRBJ2-3, with 8 bases that match TRBD2. V was pared by 5 bases and J by 0 bases, with 10 bases of the junction left unmatched. This CDR3 is 17 amino acids long. Germline V gene sequence: CDR1 SGHTA, CDR2 FQGNSA. The chain's CDR3 is CASSPHLSGVSTDTQYF. CDR3 bases: TGTGCCAGCAGCCCGCACCTTAGCGGGGTTAGCACAGATACGCAGTATTTT.

V gene TRBV15 combines with J gene TRBJ1-2; D not resolved. The CDR3 spans 13 residues. The V end lost 1 base, the J end lost 5 bases, and 8 bases lay between the germline ends. Germline assignment: CDR1 LNHNV and CDR2 YYDKDF (reference sequence). The CDR3 here is CATSRGTVYGYTF. The CDR3, as DNA: TGTGCCACCAGCAGAGGGACGGTGTATGGCTACACCTTC.

This clonotype was detected many times. V usage is TRBV29-1 and J usage is TRBJ2-5; D unresolved. V lost 5 bases and J 4 bases, leaving 11 bases between the germline ends. The CDR3 runs 12 residues. CDR1 SQVTM and CDR2 ANQGSEA come from the germline V gene. The DNA of the CDR3 is TGCAGCGTTATGGTTCAGCGAGAGACCCAGTACTTC. Protein: CSVMVQRETQYF.

This clonotype was recorded a few times. J is TRBJ1-4 and V is TRBV7-9; a possible D gene is TRBD1 (5 bases). V lost 2 bases and J 5 bases, leaving 12 bases between the germline ends. Germline values: CDR1 SEHNR, CDR2 FQNEAQ (reference sequence). The CDR3 sequence is 15 residues long. In DNA form, the CDR3 reads TGTGCCAGCAGCTTATCGTCAGGGCGAAATGAAAAACTGTTTTTT. This gives the protein CASSLSSGRNEKLFF.

This chain connects TRBV10-2 to TRBJ2-3; possible D gene TRBD1, 6 bases. The CDR3 contains 12 residues. Trimming took off 6 bases at V and 7 bases at J, with 11 bases between the two ends. Germline CDR1 is WSHSY and CDR2 is SAAADI. CDR3 nucleotide sequence: TGCGCCAGCAGGGCAGGGGAGTATACGCAGTATTTT. This encodes CASRAGEYTQYF.

CDR3 sequence reads: CASSPGFGRETQYF. CDR3 nucleotides: TGTGCCAGCAGTCCCGGTTTTGGGCGGGAGACCCAGTACTTC. The rearrangement joins TRBV28 to TRBJ2-5; no clear D. This CDR3 is built from 14 residues. Between the trimmed V and J ends, which lost 5 bases and 5 bases, there was a span of 15 bases. The germline CDR1 and CDR2 sequences are MDHEN and SYDVKM.

This clonotype was detected many times. The chain carries TRBV5-6 and TRBJ2-2, with D possibly TRBD2 on 7 matching bases. The germline V gene has CDR1 SGHDT and CDR2 YYEEEE. Trimming took off 2 bases at V and 5 bases at J, with 16 bases between the two ends. This CDR3 spans 16 amino acids. This CDR3 reads CASSLGGARRTGELFF. The CDR3 region has the DNA TGTGCCAGCAGCTTAGGGGGGGCGCGTCGGACCGGGGAGCTGTTTTTT. Together with reference TRBV5-6 and TRBJ2-2, the CDR3 gives the full variable domain: DAGVTQSPTHLIKTRGQQVTLRCSPKSGHDTVSWYQQALGQGPQFIFQYYEEEERQRGNFPDRFSGHQFPNYSSELNVNALLLGDSALYLCASSLGGARRTGELFFGEGSRLTVL.

This clonotype was seen more than once but under ten times. CDR3 nucleotides: TGTGCCAGCAGCTTAGCGGGGCGGGATTTAGGTTATGATACGCAGTATTTT. This gives the protein CASSLAGRDLGYDTQYF. The V and J genes are TRBV7-2 and TRBJ2-3; TRBD2 might be the D (6 bases). Germline CDR1 reads SGHTA; CDR2 reads FQGNSA. The CDR3 totals 17 residues. The germline V and J ends were trimmed by 0 bases and 6 bases, with 19 bases remaining between them.

CDR3 coding DNA: TGTGCCAGCAGCCAGAACAAAAACATTCAGTACTTC. Amino acid sequence: CASSQNKNIQYF. The gene calls are TRBV14 and TRBJ2-4; the D is unclear. V lost 3 bases, J lost 3 bases, and 3 bases lay in between. This CDR3 has 12 residues. CDR1 is SGHDN and CDR2 is FVKESK in the germline V gene.